This TCR beta chain was recovered during a study of blood T cell repertoires in COVID-19. In the original analysis: Estimation of nucleated cell counts relied on the amplification of reference gene primers. Clones were sequenced by immunoSEQ multiplex PCR, and TCRdb holds only the in-frame ones, with some missing. The V and J calls and clone size come from that table; D and trimming were worked out from the DNA. The data show roughly 290,000 clones, with approximately 90% seen just once and about 0.8% held by the top ten. Germline CDR1 is SGHAT and CDR2 is FQNNGV. CDR3 length: 12 residues. V gave up 9 bases and J gave up 7 bases, with 13 bases separating them.

The sequence came from a man younger than 40 with acute or convalescent COVID-19. The sequencing input was peripheral blood. The chain employs TRBV11-2 and TRBJ1-5; D ambiguous. The CDR3, as DNA: TGTGCCAGTCCCGTGCAGGTGCAGCCCCAGCATTTT. It encodes CASPVQVQPQHF.